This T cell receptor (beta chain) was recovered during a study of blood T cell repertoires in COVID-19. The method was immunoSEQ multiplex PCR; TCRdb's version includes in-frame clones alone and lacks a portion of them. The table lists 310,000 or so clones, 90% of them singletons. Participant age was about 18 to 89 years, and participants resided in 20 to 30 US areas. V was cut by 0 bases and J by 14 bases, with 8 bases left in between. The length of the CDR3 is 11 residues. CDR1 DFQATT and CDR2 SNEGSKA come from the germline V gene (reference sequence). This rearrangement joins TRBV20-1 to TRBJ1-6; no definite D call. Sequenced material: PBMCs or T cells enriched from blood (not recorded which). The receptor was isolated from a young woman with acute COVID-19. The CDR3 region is CSAREGRSLHF. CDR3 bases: TGCAGTGCTAGAGAGGGGAGATCCCTCCACTTT.